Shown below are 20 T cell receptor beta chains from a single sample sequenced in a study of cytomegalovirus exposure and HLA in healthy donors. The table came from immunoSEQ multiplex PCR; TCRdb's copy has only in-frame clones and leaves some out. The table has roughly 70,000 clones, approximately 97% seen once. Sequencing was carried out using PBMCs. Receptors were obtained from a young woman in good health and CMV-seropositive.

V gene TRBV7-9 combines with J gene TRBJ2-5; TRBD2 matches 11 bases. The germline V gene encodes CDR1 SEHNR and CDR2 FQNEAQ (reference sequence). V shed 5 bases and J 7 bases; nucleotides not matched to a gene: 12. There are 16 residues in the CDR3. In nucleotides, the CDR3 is TGTGCCAGCAGCCGTTCACTAGCGGGGGCCCGGGGGACCCAGTACTTC. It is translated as CASSRSLAGARGTQYF.

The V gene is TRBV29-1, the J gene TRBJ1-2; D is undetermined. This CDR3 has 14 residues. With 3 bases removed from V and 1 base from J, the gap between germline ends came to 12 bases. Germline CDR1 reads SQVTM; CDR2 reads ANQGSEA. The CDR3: CSVDPGPINYGYTF. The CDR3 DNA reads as TGCAGCGTTGACCCTGGTCCTATTAACTATGGCTACACCTTC. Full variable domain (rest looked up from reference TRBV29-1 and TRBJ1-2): SAVISQKPSRDICQRGTSLTIQCQVDSQVTMMFWYRQQPGQSLTLIATANQGSEATYESGFVIDKFPISRPNLTFSTLTVSNMSPEDSSIYLCSVDPGPINYGYTFGSGTRLTVV.

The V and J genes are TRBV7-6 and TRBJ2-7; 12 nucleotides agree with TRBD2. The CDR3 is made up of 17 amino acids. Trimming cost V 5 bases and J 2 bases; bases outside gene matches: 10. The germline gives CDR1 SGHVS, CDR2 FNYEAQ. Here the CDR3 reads CASSTPTSGRLPYEQYF. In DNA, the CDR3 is TGTGCCAGCAGCACACCAACTAGCGGGAGGTTACCCTACGAGCAGTACTTC.

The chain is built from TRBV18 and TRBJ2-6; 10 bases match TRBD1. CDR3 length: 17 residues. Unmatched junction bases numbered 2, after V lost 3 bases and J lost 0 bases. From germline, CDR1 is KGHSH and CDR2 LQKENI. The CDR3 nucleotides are TGTGCCAGCTCACCGAGGACAGGGGGCTCTGGGGCCAACGTCCTGACTTTC. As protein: CASSPRTGGSGANVLTF.

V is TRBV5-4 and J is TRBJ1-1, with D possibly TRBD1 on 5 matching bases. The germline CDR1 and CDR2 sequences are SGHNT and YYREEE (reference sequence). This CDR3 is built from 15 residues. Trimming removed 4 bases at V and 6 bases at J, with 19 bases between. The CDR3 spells CASSPGTPRVAEAFF. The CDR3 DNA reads TGTGCCAGCAGCCCCGGGACTCCAAGGGTCGCTGAAGCTTTCTTT.

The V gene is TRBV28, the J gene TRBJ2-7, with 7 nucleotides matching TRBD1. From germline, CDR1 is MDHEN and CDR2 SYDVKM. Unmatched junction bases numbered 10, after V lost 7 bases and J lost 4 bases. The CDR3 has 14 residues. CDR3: CASTPGQVVYEQYF. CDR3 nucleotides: TGTGCCAGCACCCCCGGACAGGTTGTTTACGAGCAGTACTTC.

The CDR3 here is CASSATSPSYEQYF. CDR3 nucleotides: TGTGCCAGCAGCGCGACTAGCCCTTCCTACGAGCAGTACTTC. The chain employs TRBV7-2 and TRBJ2-7; TRBD2 matches 7 bases. Trimming at V came to 5 bases and at J to 1 base, leaving 5 bases not matched to a gene. This CDR3 has 14 amino acids. Germline CDR1 reads SGHTA; CDR2 reads FQGNSA.

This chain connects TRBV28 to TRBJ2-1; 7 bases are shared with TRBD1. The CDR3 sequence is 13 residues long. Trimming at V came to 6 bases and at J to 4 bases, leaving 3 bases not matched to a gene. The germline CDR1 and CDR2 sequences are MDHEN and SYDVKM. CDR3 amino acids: CASSRGQYNEQFF. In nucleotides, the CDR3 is TGTGCCAGCAGCAGGGGACAGTACAATGAGCAGTTCTTC.

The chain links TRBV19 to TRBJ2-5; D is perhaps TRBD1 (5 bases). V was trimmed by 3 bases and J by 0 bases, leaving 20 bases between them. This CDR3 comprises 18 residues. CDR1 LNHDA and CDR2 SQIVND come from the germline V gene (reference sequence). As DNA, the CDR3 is TGTGCCAGTAGTATTCGGATCGGTCCGACAGAGTACCAAGAGACCCAGTACTTC. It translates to CASSIRIGPTEYQETQYF.

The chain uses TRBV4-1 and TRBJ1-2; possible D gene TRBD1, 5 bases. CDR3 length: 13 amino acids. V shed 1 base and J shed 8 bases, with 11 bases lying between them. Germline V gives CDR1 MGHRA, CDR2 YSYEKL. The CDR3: CASSQAGRSGYTF. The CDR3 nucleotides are TGCGCCAGCAGCCAAGCAGGGAGGAGCGGCTACACCTTC.

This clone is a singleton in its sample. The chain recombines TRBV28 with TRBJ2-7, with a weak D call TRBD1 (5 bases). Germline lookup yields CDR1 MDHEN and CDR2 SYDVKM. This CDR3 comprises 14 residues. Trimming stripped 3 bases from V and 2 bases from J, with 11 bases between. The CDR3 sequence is CASSFDRFTYEQYF. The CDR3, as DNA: TGTGCCAGCAGTTTCGACAGATTTACCTACGAGCAGTACTTC. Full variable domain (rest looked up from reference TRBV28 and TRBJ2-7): DVKVTQSSRYLVKRTGEKVFLECVQDMDHENMFWYRQDPGLGLRLIYFSYDVKMKEKGDIPEGYSVSREKKERFSLILESASTNQTSMYLCASSFDRFTYEQYFGPGTRLTVT.

CDR3 DNA sequence: TGTGCCAGCAGTTCTTCATTACGGACAGGGTCGGGGGGCTATGGCTACACCTTC. Its translation: CASSSSLRTGSGGYGYTF. The genes are TRBV28 and TRBJ1-2, with 8 bases aligning to TRBD1. Germline values: CDR1 MDHEN, CDR2 SYDVKM. After removal of 4 bases from V and 4 bases from J, the junction contained 17 bases not matched to a gene. The CDR3 sequence is 18 residues long.

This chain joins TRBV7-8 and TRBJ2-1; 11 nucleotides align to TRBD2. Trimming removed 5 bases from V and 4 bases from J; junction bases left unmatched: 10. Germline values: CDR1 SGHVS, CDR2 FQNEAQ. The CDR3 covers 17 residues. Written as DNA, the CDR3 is TGTGCCAGCAGCACCCGGGGTAGCGGGAGGGGGTACAATGAGCAGTTCTTC. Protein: CASSTRGSGRGYNEQFF.

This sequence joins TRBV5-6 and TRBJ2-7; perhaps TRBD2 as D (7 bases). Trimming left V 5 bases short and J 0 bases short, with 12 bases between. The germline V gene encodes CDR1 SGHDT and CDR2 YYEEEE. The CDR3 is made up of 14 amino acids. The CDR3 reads CASRGGLSSYEQYF. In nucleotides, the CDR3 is TGTGCCAGCAGGGGGGGGCTGAGCTCCTACGAGCAGTACTTC.

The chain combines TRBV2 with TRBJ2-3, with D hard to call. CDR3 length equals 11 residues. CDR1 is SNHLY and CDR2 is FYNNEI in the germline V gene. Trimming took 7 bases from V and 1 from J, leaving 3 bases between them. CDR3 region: CASIGTDTQYF. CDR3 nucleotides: TGTGCCAGCATAGGCACAGATACGCAGTATTTT.

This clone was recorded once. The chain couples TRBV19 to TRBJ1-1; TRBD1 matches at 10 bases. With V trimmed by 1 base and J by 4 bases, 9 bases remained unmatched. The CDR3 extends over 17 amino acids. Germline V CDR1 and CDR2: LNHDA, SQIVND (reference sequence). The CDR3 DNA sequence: TGTGCCAGTAGTATAGCCGGGACAGGGGTGATTAGCACTGAAGCTTTCTTT. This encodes CASSIAGTGVISTEAFF. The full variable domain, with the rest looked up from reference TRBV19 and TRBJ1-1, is DGGITQSPKYLFRKEGQNVTLSCEQNLNHDAMYWYRQDPGQGLRLIYYSQIVNDFQKGDIAEGYSVSREKKESFPLTVTSAQKNPTAFYLCASSIAGTGVISTEAFFGQGTRLTVV.

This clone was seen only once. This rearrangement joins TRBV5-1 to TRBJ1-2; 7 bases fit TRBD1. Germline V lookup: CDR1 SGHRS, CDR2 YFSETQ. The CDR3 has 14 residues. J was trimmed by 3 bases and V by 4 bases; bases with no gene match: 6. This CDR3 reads CASSTYTGDYGYTF. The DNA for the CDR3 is TGCGCCAGCAGCACTTATACAGGGGACTATGGCTACACCTTC.

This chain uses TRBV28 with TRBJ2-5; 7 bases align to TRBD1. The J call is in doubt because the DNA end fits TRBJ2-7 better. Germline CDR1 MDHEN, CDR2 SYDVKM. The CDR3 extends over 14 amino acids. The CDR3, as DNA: TGTGCCAGCAGTTTCCCCGGGACAGTTTACGAGCAGTACTTC. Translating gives CASSFPGTVYEQYF.

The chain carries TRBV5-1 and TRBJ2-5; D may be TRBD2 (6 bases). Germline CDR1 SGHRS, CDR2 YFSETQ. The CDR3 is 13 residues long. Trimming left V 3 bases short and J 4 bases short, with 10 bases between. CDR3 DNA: TGCGCCAGCAGCTCCACCGGGAGAGAGACCCAGTACTTC. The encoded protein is CASSSTGRETQYF. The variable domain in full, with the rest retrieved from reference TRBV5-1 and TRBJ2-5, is KAGVTQTPRYLIKTRGQQVTLSCSPISGHRSVSWYQQTPGQGLQFLFEYFSETQRNKGNFPGRFSGRQFSNSRSEMNVSTLELGDSALYLCASSSTGRETQYFGPGTRLLVL.

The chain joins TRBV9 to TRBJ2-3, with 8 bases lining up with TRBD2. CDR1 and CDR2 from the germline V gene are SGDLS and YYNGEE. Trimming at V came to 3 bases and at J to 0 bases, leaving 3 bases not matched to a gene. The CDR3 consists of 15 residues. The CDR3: CASSGLATSTDTQYF. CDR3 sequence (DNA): TGTGCCAGCAGCGGACTAGCGACTAGCACAGATACGCAGTATTTT.